This T cell receptor beta chain is from a study of cytomegalovirus exposure and HLA in healthy donors. CDR1 is MNHEY, CDR2 SVGAGI, per germline. V dropped 5 bases and J dropped 8; count of bases not matched to a gene: 8. The CDR3 has 13 amino acids. Sequencing used immunoSEQ multiplex PCR; TCRdb keeps in-frame clones, though not all of them. The table records 100,000 to 120,000 clones, approximately 96% of them present only once. Sequenced sample: PBMCs. V is TRBV6-5 and J is TRBJ1-1, with 7 bases aligning to TRBD1. The origin of this receptor is a woman aged 18-29 years in good health and CMV-seronegative. The CDR3 DNA reads as TGTGCCAGCAGTAATGGACAGGCATCAGAAGCTTTCTTT. It specifies CASSNGQASEAFF.